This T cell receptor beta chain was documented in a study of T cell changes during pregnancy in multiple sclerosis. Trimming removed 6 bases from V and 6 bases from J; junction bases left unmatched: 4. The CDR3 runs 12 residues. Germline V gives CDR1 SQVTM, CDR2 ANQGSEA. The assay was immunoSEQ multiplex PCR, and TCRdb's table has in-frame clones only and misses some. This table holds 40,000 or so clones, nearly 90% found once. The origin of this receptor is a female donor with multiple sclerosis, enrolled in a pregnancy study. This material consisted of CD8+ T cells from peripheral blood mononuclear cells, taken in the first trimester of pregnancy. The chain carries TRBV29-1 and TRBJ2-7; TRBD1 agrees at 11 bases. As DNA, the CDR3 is TGCAGCGTCTTCGGGACAGGGGGCGAGCAGTACTTC. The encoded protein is CSVFGTGGEQYF.